These 24 T cell receptor beta chains share one sample of origin, sequenced in a study of cytotoxic CD8 clonotypes in ibrutinib-treated CLL. TCRdb's copy holds only in-frame clones and misses some; the assay was immunoSEQ multiplex PCR. The sample lists 33,000 or so clones, roughly 49% seen once, with over 15% in the top ten. The source material was PBMCs, sampled before ibrutinib treatment. Receptors originate from a human donor with chronic lymphocytic leukemia.

The CDR3 sequence: CAISESGRSLYGYTF. The CDR3 DNA reads as TGTGCCATCAGTGAGTCAGGGAGATCCCTCTATGGCTACACCTTC. The chain joins TRBV10-3 to TRBJ1-2, with unresolved D. Germline CDR1 reads ENHRY; CDR2 reads SYGVKD. V gave up 0 bases and J gave up 4 bases, with 12 bases separating them. The CDR3 runs to 15 residues.

The genes are TRBV7-9 and TRBJ2-7, with D maybe TRBD2 (7 bases). Trimming removed 5 bases at V and 7 bases at J, with 12 bases between. Germline CDR1 and CDR2: SEHNR and FQNEAQ (reference sequence). The CDR3 length is 12 residues. The chain's CDR3 is CASSKQGGEQYF. The CDR3 DNA reads TGTGCCAGCAGCAAACAGGGAGGGGAGCAGTACTTC.

In this sample, this clone turned up a few times. This rearrangement joins TRBV7-9 to TRBJ1-1; no definite D call. Trimming stripped 5 bases from V and 5 bases from J, with 15 bases between. Germline loops: CDR1 SEHNR, CDR2 FQNEAQ (reference sequence). The CDR3 sequence is 14 residues long. The CDR3 sequence: CASSQNELTTEAFF. CDR3 nucleotides: TGTGCCAGCAGCCAAAATGAATTAACAACTGAAGCTTTCTTT.

The table lists this clone with a few counts. The V gene is TRBV19, the J gene TRBJ1-2, with TRBD1 matching 8 bases. V lost 5 bases to trimming and J lost 7 bases; unmatched junction nucleotides: 6. From germline, CDR1 is LNHDA and CDR2 SQIVND (reference sequence). The CDR3 loop spans 13 amino acids. CDR3 residues: CASSPRTGTGYTF. Written as DNA, the CDR3 is TGTGCCAGTAGTCCGAGGACAGGGACTGGCTACACCTTC.

This chain's CDR3 is CASSLQGPYEKLFF. In DNA, the CDR3 is TGCGCCAGCAGCTTACAGGGGCCCTATGAAAAACTGTTTTTT. The chain uses TRBV5-1 and TRBJ1-4; TRBD1 aligns across 7 bases. Trimming at V came to 2 bases and at J to 6 bases, leaving 4 bases not matched to a gene. Germline V gene lookup returns CDR1 SGHRS and CDR2 YFSETQ. The CDR3 length is 14 residues.

The V gene is TRBV6-1, the J gene TRBJ2-2, with D possibly TRBD1 on 5 matching bases. Trimming removed 8 bases at V and 3 bases at J, with 13 bases between. Germline V gives CDR1 MNHNS, CDR2 SASEGT. The CDR3 is made up of 14 amino acids. CDR3 loop: CASHLGRDTGELFF. The DNA for the CDR3 is TGTGCCAGCCATCTCGGCAGGGACACCGGGGAGCTGTTTTTT.

The V gene is TRBV5-1, the J gene TRBJ1-2; D is possibly TRBD1 (5 bases). Trimming took 0 bases from V and 0 from J, leaving 18 bases between them. CDR1 is SGHRS and CDR2 is YFSETQ in the germline V gene. This CDR3 has 18 residues. The CDR3 spells CASSLVGKTAQSNYGYTF. CDR3 nucleotides: TGCGCCAGCAGCTTGGTTGGTAAGACAGCCCAGTCTAACTATGGCTACACCTTC.

The rearrangement links TRBV27 to TRBJ2-3; D not resolved. From germline, CDR1 is MNHEY and CDR2 SMNVEV (reference sequence). This CDR3 has 14 residues. V was clipped by 6 bases and J by 0 bases, with 10 bases between them. The CDR3 DNA follows: TGTGCCAGCAGGGCCCCCGGTAGCACAGATACGCAGTATTTT. Its protein is CASRAPGSTDTQYF.

V is TRBV19 and J is TRBJ1-3, with TRBD1 as a possible D gene (5 bases). With 6 bases removed from V and 3 bases from J, the gap between germline ends came to 18 bases. Germline assignment: CDR1 LNHDA and CDR2 SQIVND (reference sequence). The CDR3 consists of 16 residues. CDR3 sequence (DNA): TGTGCCAGTAGCCTGAATTATGGGACTAGTGGAAACACCATATATTTT. It codes for CASSLNYGTSGNTIYF. The full variable domain, with the rest looked up from reference TRBV19 and TRBJ1-3, is DGGITQSPKYLFRKEGQNVTLSCEQNLNHDAMYWYRQDPGQGLRLIYYSQIVNDFQKGDIAEGYSVSREKKESFPLTVTSAQKNPTAFYLCASSLNYGTSGNTIYFGEGSWLTVV.

This clone was detected only a few times. This chain connects TRBV7-3 to TRBJ1-3, with D possibly matching TRBD1 (6 bases). Germline values: CDR1 SGHTA, CDR2 FQGTGA. The CDR3 length is 14 residues. The V end lost 5 bases, the J end lost 1 base, and 9 bases lay between the germline ends. CDR3 DNA sequence: TGTGCCAGCAGCCTACAGGGTTCTGGAAACACCATATATTTT. Its translation: CASSLQGSGNTIYF.

J is TRBJ2-7 and V is TRBV5-1; no definite D call. This CDR3 is built from 14 residues. V was cut by 2 bases and J by 0 bases, with 9 bases left in between. The V gene's germline CDR1 is SGHRS and CDR2 YFSETQ. The CDR3 sequence: CASSFTEPSYEQYF. The CDR3, as DNA: TGCGCCAGCAGCTTTACAGAGCCCTCCTACGAGCAGTACTTC.

The chain links TRBV14 to TRBJ1-3; TRBD1 matches 10 bases. This CDR3 is built from 16 residues. Germline assignment: CDR1 SGHDN and CDR2 FVKESK. The ends lost 4 bases at V and 1 base at J; junction bases unmatched: 4. In DNA form, the CDR3 reads TGTGCCAGCAGCCCGAGACAGGGGGCTTCTGGAAACACCATATATTTT. Encoded protein: CASSPRQGASGNTIYF.

V is TRBV27 and J is TRBJ1-4; D gene unclear. The V and J ends lost 3 bases and 0 bases respectively, with 17 bases between them. The CDR3 totals 18 residues. Germline V gene lookup returns CDR1 MNHEY and CDR2 SMNVEV (reference sequence). For the CDR3, the DNA is TGTGCCAGCAGTTTGTTCGGGGAAAGGTCTGCAACTAATGAAAAACTGTTTTTT. This encodes CASSLFGERSATNEKLFF.

V is TRBV14 and J is TRBJ1-1; D is perhaps TRBD1 (5 bases). Between the trimmed V and J ends, which lost 5 bases and 3 bases, there was a span of 10 bases. CDR3 length equals 13 residues. From germline, CDR1 is SGHDN and CDR2 FVKESK. CDR3 in DNA: TGTGCCAGCAGCACACAGGCAGACACTGAAGCTTTCTTT. Protein product: CASSTQADTEAFF. Variable domain in full (rest from reference TRBV14 and TRBJ1-1): EAGVTQFPSHSVIEKGQTVTLRCDPISGHDNLYWYRRVMGKEIKFLLHFVKESKQDESGMPNNRFLAERTGGTYSTLKVQPAELEDSGVYFCASSTQADTEAFFGQGTRLTVV.

The chain couples TRBV28 to TRBJ2-7, with D perhaps assigned TRBD1 or TRBD2 (5 bases each). Trimming took 7 bases from V and 0 from J, leaving 13 bases between them. The CDR3 runs to 14 residues. Germline CDR1 is MDHEN and CDR2 is SYDVKM. This CDR3 reads CASTPGTGSYEQYF. Here the CDR3 DNA reads TGTGCCAGCACCCCCGGGACGGGCTCCTACGAGCAGTACTTC.

This clone was picked up a small number of times. This chain joins TRBV27 and TRBJ1-4, with 7 bases that match TRBD1. There are 16 residues in the CDR3. V dropped 6 bases and J dropped 3; count of bases not matched to a gene: 10. Germline CDR1 is MNHEY and CDR2 is SMNVEV (reference sequence). The CDR3 nucleotides are TGTGCCAGCAGACCAAGAGGGGGCGCGCCTAATGAAAAACTGTTTTTT. Residues: CASRPRGGAPNEKLFF.

To note about this clone: Sequence at one end of the junction differs from germline and may be a read error. The chain uses TRBV28 and TRBJ1-5; D uncertain. The germline CDR1 and CDR2 sequences are MDHEN and SYDVKM. The CDR3 sequence is 11 residues long. CDR3 DNA sequence: TGTGCCAGCAGTTCCGGACCCGGTTGGTATTTT. Translation gives CASSSGPGWYF.

The V and J genes are TRBV6-5 and TRBJ1-5; 8 nucleotides align to TRBD1. Germline CDR1 and CDR2: MNHEY and SVGAGI. The length of the CDR3 is 14 residues. The V segment lost 6 bases and the J segment 6 bases; nucleotides outside the gene matches: 7. The chain's CDR3 is CASRIRTGLQPQHF. Here the CDR3 DNA reads TGTGCCAGCAGAATAAGGACAGGGCTTCAGCCCCAGCATTTT.

This clone was found a few times. The chain has TRBV28 and TRBJ1-6, with no clear D. Trimming removed 6 bases from V and 10 bases from J, with 19 bases in between. The CDR3 spans 15 residues. Germline loops: CDR1 MDHEN, CDR2 SYDVKM. This chain's CDR3 is CASSFVLTGTSPLHF. The CDR3 nucleotides read TGTGCCAGCAGCTTCGTTCTCACCGGTACCTCACCCCTCCACTTT.

This clone was observed a handful of times. This chain connects TRBV6-6 to TRBJ1-6; D is undetermined. V lost 6 bases to trimming and J lost 14 bases, with 11 bases between them. This CDR3 spans 11 amino acids. Germline CDR1 is MNHNY and CDR2 is SVGAGI (reference sequence). CDR3 DNA sequence: TGTGCCAGCAGCCCCTTGTCGACCCTCCACTTT. Amino acid sequence: CASSPLSTLHF.

This clone was counted a few times. CDR3 in DNA: TGCAGTGCTAGACCTTACGGAACGCAGTATTTT. Amino acid sequence: CSARPYGTQYF. The V gene is TRBV20-1, the J gene TRBJ2-3, with D uncertain. Germline V gives CDR1 DFQATT, CDR2 SNEGSKA (reference sequence). Trimming removed 2 bases at V and 9 bases at J, with 9 bases between. The CDR3 spans 11 residues.

In DNA, the CDR3 is TGTGCCAGTAGTATAGGGACAGGGGGCGGTGGGGCCAACGTCCTGACTTTC. Its translation: CASSIGTGGGGANVLTF. The rearrangement links TRBV19 to TRBJ2-6; 11 bases match TRBD1. Germline V lookup: CDR1 LNHDA, CDR2 SQIVND (reference sequence). V gave up 1 base and J gave up 3 bases; unmatched junction bases: 2. The CDR3 has 17 amino acids. The whole variable domain, filled in from reference TRBV19 and TRBJ2-6, reads DGGITQSPKYLFRKEGQNVTLSCEQNLNHDAMYWYRQDPGQGLRLIYYSQIVNDFQKGDIAEGYSVSREKKESFPLTVTSAQKNPTAFYLCASSIGTGGGGANVLTFGAGSRLTVL.

This clone was detected a few times. This chain joins TRBV5-4 and TRBJ2-7; 7 bases agree with TRBD2. Germline CDR1 and CDR2: SGHNT and YYREEE (reference sequence). The CDR3 runs to 15 residues. V trimming: 0 bases; J trimming: 0 bases; junction bases outside the gene matches: 3. The CDR3 sequence is CASSLGRGISYEQYF. The CDR3 DNA follows: TGTGCCAGCAGCTTGGGGCGGGGGATCTCCTACGAGCAGTACTTC.

This clone has just a few counts. V and J are TRBV10-3 and TRBJ1-5; 9 bases are a match to TRBD1. V lost 2 bases, J lost 3 bases, and 11 bases stayed unmatched. Germline V gives CDR1 ENHRY, CDR2 SYGVKD. The CDR3 runs to 18 residues. The chain's CDR3 is CAISERGTGLFSNQPQHF. CDR3 DNA sequence: TGTGCCATCAGTGAGAGAGGGACAGGGCTATTCTCCAATCAGCCCCAGCATTTT.